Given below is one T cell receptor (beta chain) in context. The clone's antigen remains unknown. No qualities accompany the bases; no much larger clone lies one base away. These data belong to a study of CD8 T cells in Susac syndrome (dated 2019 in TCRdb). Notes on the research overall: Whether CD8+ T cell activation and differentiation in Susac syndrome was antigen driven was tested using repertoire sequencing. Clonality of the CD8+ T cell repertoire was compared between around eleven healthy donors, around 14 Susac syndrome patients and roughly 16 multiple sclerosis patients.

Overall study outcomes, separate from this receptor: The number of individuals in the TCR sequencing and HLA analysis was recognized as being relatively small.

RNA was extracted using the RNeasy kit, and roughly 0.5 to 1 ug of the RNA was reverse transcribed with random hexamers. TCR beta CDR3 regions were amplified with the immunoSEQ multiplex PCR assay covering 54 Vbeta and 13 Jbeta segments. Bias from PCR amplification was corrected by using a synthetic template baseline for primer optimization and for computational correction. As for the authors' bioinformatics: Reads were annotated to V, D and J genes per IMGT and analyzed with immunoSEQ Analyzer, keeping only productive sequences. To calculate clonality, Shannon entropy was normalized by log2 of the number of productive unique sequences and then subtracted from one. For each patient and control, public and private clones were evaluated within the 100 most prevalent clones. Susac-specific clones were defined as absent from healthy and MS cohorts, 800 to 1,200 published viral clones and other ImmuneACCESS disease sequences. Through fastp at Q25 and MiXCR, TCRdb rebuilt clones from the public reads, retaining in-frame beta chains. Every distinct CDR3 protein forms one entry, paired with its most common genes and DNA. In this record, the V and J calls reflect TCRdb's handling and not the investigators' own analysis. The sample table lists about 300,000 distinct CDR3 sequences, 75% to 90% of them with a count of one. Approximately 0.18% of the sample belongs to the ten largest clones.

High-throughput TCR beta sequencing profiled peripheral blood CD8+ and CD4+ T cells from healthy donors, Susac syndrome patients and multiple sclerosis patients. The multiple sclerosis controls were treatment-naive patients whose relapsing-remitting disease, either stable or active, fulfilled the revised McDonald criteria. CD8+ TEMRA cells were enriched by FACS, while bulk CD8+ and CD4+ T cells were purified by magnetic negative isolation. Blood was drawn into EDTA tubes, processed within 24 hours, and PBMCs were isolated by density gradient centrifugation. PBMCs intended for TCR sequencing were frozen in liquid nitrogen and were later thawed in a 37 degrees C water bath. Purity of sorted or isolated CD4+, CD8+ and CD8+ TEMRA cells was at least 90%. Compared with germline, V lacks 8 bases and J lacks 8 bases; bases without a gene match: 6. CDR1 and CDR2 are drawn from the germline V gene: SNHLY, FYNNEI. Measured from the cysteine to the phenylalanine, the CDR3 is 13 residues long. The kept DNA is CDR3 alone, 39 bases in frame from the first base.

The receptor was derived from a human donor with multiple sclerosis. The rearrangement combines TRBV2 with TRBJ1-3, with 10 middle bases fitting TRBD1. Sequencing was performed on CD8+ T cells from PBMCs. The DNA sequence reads TGTGCCAGCCGGGACAGGGGAGGATACACCATATATTTT. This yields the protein CASRDRGGYTIYF.